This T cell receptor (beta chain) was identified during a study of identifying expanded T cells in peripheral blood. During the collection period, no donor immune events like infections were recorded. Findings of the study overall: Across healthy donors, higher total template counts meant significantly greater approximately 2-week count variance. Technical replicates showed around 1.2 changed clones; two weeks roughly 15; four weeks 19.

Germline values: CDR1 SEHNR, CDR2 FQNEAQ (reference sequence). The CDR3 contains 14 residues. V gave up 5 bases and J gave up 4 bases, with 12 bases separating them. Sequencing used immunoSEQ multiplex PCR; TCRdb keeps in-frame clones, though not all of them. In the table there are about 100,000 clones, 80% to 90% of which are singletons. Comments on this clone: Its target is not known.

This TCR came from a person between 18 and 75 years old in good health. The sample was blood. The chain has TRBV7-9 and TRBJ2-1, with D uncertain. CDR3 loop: CASSPGGFYNEQFF. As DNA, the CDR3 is TGTGCCAGCAGCCCTGGCGGATTTTACAATGAGCAGTTCTTC.